This T cell receptor (beta chain) was identified in a study of post-analysis software for immune sequencing data. Study outcomes and limitations: There were five or six TRBV segments more frequent in patients than controls, and TRBV5-6, TRBV5-1 and TRBV20-1 were among them.

This CDR3 has 13 amino acids. CDR1 MNHEY and CDR2 SVGAGI come from the germline V gene. V was trimmed by 6 bases and J by 7 bases, leaving 13 bases between them. Carried by the TCR beta cDNA libraries were unique molecular identifiers. MiXCR was run by TCRdb on the PCR reads, yielding one entry per CDR3 protein. Of about 800,000 distinct CDR3 sequences in the sample, 25% to 30% were seen once. This clonotype was found once. What it recognizes is unknown. The chain is built from TRBV6-5 and TRBJ1-3, with TRBD1 as a possible D gene (6 bases). The specimen was blood. The TCR originated in a girl between 5 and 17 years old with multiple sclerosis. The CDR3: CASRPTGTNTIYF. In DNA, the CDR3 is TGTGCCAGCAGGCCAACAGGGACGAACACCATATATTTT.